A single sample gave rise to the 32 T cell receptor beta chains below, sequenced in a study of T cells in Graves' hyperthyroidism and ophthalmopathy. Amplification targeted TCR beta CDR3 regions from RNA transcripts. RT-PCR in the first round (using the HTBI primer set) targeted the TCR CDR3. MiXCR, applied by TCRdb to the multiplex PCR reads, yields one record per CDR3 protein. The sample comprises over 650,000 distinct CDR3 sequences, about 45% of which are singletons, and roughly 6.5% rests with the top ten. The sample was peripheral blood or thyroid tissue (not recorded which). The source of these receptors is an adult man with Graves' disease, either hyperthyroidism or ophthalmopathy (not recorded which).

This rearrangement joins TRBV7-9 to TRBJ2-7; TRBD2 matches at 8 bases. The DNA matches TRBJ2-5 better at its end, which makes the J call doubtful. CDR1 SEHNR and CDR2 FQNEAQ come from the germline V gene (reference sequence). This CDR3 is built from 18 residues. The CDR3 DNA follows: TGTGCCAGCAGTTTATCCCCCTTTACTAGCGGTTTACCAGAGACCCAGTACTTC. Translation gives CASSLSPFTSGLPETQYF.

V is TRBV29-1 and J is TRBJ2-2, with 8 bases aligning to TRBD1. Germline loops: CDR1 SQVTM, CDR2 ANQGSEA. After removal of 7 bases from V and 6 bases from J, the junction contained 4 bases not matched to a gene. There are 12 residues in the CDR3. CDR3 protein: CSASGGAGELFF. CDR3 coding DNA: TGCAGCGCCTCAGGGGGCGCCGGGGAGCTGTTTTTT.

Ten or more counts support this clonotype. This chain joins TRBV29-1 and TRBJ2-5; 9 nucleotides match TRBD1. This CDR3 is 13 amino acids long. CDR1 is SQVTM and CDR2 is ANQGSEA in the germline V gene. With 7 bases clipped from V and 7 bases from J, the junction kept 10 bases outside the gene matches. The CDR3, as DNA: TGCAGCGCGGGGACAGGGAGCCCGGGGACCCAGTACTTC. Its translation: CSAGTGSPGTQYF.

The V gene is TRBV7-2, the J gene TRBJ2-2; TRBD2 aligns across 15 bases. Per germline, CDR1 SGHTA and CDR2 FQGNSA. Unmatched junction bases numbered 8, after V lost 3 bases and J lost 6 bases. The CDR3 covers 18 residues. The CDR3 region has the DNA TGTGCCAGCAGCTTTCGGACTAGCGGGAGGGGGATTGCCGGGGAGCTGTTTTTT. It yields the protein CASSFRTSGRGIAGELFF.

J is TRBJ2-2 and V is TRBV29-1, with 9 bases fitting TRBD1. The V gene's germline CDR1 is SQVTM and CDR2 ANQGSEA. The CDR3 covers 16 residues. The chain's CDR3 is CSAIKAGTGITGELFF. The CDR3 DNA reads TGCAGTGCAATTAAAGCCGGGACAGGGATCACCGGGGAGCTGTTTTTT.

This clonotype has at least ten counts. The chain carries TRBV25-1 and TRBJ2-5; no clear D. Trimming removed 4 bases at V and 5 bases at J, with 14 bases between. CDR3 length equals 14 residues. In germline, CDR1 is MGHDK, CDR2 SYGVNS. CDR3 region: CASSGHTEVETQYF. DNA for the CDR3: TGTGCCAGCAGTGGACACACCGAGGTGGAGACCCAGTACTTC.

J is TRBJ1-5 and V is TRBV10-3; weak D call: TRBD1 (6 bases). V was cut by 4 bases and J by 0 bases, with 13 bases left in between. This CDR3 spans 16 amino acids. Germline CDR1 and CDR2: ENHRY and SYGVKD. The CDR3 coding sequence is TGTGCCATCAGTGGGGGGCAGGAAAATAGCAATCAGCCCCAGCATTTT. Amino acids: CAISGGQENSNQPQHF.

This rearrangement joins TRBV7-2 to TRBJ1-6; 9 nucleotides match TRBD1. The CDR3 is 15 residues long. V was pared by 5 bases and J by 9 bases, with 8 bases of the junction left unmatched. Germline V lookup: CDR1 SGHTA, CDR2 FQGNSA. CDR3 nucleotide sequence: TGTGCCAGCAGCACCCCCGGGACAGGGTTTTCACCCCTCCACTTT. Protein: CASSTPGTGFSPLHF.

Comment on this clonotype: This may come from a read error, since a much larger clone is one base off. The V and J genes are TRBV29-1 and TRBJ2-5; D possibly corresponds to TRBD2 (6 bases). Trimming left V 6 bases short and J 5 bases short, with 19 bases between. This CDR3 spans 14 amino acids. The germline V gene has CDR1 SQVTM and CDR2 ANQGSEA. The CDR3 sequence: CSVGGTLISETQYF. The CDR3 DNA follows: TGCAGCGTGGGCGGGACTCTCATTAGCGAGACCCAGTACTTC.

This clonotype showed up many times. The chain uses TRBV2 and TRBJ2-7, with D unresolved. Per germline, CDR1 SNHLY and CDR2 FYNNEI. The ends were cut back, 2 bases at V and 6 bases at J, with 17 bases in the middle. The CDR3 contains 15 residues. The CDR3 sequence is CASSEIVIKTVEQYF. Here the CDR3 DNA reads TGTGCCAGCAGTGAAATAGTGATCAAGACGGTCGAGCAGTACTTC.

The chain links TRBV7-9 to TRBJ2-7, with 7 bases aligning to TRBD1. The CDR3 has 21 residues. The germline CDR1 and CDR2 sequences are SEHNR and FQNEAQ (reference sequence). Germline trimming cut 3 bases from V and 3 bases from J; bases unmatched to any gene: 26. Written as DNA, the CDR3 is TGTGCCAGCAGCTTCCCACAAAAGCGACAGGGAAAGGGATCAGGGAGCTACGAGCAGTACTTC. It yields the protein CASSFPQKRQGKGSGSYEQYF.

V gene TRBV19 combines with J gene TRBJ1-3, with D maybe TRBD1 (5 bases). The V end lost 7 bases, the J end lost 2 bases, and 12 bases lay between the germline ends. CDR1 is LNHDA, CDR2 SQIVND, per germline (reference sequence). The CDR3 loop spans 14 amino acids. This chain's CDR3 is CASTGATAGNTIYF. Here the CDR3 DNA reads TGTGCCAGTACCGGGGCAACGGCTGGAAACACCATATATTTT.

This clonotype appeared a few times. The CDR3 loop reads CASSLMSDTEAFF. CDR3 nucleotides: TGTGCCAGCAGTCTGATGAGCGACACTGAAGCTTTCTTT. The chain has TRBV6-1 and TRBJ1-1; D gene unclear. The CDR3 contains 13 residues. V gave up 5 bases and J gave up 3 bases, with 10 bases separating them. Germline V gene lookup returns CDR1 MNHNS and CDR2 SASEGT.

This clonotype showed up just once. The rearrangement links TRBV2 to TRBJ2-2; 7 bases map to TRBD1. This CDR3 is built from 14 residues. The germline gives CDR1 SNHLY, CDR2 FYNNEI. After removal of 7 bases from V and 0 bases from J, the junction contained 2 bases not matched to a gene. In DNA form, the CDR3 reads TGTGCCAGCACCGGACAGGCGAACACCGGGGAGCTGTTTTTT. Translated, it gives CASTGQANTGELFF.

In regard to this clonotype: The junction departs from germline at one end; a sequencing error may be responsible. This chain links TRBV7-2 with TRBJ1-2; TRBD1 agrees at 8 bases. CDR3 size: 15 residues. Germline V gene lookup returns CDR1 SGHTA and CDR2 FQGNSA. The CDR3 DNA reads TGCGCCAGCAGCCAAGGACAGGGAAGCCGGTATGGCTACACCTTC. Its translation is CASSQGQGSRYGYTF.

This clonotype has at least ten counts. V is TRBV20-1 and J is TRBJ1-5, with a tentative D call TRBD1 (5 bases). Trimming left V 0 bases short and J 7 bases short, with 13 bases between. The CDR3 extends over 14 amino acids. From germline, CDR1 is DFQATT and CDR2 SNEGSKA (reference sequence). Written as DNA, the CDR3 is TGCAGTGCTAGAGAGGCCCAGGGATGGCAGCCCCAGCATTTT. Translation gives CSAREAQGWQPQHF.

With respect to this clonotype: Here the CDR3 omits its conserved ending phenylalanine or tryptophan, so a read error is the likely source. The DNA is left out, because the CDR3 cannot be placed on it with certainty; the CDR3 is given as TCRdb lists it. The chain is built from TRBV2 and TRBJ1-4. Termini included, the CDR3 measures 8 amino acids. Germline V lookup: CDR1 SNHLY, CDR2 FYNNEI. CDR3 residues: CASSEGGS.

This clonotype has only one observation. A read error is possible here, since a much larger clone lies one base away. The CDR3: CASSQVGATEAFF. The CDR3 coding sequence is TGTGCCAGCAGCCAAGTTGGGGCCACTGAAGCTTTCTTT. V usage is TRBV7-9 and J usage is TRBJ1-1; weak D call: TRBD1 (5 bases). Germline CDR1 SEHNR, CDR2 FQNEAQ (reference sequence). V was shortened by 5 bases and J by 4 bases, with 11 bases between the two germline ends. The CDR3 runs 13 residues.

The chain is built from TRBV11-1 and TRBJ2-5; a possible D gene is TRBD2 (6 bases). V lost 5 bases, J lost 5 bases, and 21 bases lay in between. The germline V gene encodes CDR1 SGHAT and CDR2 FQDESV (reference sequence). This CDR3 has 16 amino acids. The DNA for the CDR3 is TGTGCCAGCAGCAAACCGATGTCGGGCGCGGGGGAGACCCAGTACTTC. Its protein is CASSKPMSGAGETQYF.

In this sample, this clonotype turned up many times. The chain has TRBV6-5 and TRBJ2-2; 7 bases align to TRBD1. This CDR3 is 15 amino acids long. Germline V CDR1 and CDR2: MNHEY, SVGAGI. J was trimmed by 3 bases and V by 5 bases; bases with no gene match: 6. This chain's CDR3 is CASSPDRVDTGELFF. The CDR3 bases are TGTGCCAGCAGTCCCGACAGGGTCGACACCGGGGAGCTGTTTTTT.

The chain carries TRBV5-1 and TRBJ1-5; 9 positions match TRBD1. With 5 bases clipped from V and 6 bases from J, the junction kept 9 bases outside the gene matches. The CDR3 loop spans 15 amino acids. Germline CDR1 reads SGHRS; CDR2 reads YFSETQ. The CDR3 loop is CASSLTGGLGQPQHF. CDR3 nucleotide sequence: TGCGCCAGCAGTTTAACAGGGGGCTTGGGTCAGCCCCAGCATTTT.

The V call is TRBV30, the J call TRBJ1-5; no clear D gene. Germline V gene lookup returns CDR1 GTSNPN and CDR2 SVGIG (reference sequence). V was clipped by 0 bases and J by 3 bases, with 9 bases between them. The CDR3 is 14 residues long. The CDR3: CAWSVARNNQPQHF. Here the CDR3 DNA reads TGTGCCTGGAGTGTCGCCAGGAACAATCAGCCCCAGCATTTT.

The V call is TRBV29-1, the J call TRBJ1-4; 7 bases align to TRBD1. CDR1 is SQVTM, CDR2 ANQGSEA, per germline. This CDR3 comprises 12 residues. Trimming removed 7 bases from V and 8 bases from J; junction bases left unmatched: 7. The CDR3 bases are TGCAGCGCGTCGCAGGGGGGCGAAAAACTGTTTTTT. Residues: CSASQGGEKLFF.

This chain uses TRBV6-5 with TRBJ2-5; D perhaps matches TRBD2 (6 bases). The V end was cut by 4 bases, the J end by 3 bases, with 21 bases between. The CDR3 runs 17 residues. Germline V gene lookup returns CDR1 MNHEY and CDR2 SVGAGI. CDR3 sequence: CASSSRGLLVGEETQYF. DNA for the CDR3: TGTGCCAGCAGTTCGCGGGGTTTACTAGTAGGGGAAGAGACCCAGTACTTC.

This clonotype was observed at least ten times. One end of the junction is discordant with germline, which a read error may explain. The CDR3 DNA reads TGCAGCGCCTCCATGGGGGTCTTT. It codes for CSASMGVF. The V and J genes are TRBV29-1 and TRBJ1-1, with D possibly matching TRBD1 (5 bases). CDR3 size: 8 residues. Per germline, CDR1 SQVTM and CDR2 ANQGSEA.

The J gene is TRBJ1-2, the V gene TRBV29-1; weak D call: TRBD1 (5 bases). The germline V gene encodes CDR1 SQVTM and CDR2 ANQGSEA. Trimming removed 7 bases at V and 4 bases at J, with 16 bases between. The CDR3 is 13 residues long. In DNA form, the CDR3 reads TGCAGCGCTGGGGACTTCTATAGCTATGGCTACACCTTC. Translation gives CSAGDFYSYGYTF.

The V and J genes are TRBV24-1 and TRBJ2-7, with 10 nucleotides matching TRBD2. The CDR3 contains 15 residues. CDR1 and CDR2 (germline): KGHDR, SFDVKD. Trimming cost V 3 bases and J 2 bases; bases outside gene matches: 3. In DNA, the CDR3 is TGTGCCACCAGTGATACCCTAGCGGGAGCCTACGAGCAGTACTTC. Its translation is CATSDTLAGAYEQYF.

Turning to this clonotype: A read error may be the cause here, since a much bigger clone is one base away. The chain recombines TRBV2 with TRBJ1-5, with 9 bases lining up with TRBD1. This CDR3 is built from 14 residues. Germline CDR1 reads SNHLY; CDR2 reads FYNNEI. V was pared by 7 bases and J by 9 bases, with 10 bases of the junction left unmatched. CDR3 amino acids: CASKWGDRDRPQHF. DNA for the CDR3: TGTGCCAGCAAGTGGGGGGACAGGGATCGGCCCCAGCATTTT.

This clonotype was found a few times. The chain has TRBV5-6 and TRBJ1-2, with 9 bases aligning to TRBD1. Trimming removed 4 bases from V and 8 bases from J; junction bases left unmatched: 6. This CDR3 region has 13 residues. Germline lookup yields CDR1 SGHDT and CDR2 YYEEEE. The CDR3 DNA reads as TGTGCCAGCAGCATACAGGGGGCGCCGGGCTACACCTTC. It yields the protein CASSIQGAPGYTF.

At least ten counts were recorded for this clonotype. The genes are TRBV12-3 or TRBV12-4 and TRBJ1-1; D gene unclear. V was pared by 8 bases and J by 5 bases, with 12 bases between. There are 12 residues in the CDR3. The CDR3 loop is CASALLWTEAFF. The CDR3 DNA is TGTGCCAGCGCACTACTGTGGACTGAAGCTTTCTTT.

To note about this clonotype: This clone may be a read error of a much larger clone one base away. The CDR3 coding sequence is TGTGCCAGCAGGTCCCCGACCGTCGAGCGGTACTTC. Protein: CASRSPTVERYF. The chain couples TRBV7-9 to TRBJ2-7; D is unresolved. CDR3 length: 12 residues. CDR1 is SEHNR, CDR2 FQNEAQ, per germline (reference sequence).

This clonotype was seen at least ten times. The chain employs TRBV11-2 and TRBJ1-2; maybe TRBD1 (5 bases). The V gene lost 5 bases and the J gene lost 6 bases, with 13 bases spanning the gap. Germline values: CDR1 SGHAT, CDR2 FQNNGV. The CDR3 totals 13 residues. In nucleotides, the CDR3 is TGTGCCAGCAGCATCCAGGGTTTGGATGGCTACACCTTC. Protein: CASSIQGLDGYTF.